This TCR beta chain came from a study of technical replicates of blood from a handful of donors. Between the trimmed V and J ends, which lost 6 bases and 7 bases, there was a span of 16 bases. The CDR3 sequence is 14 residues long. Germline CDR1 and CDR2: SGHTA and FQGNSA. Some clones are missing from TCRdb's copy, which holds only in-frame ones; the method was immunoSEQ multiplex PCR. Seen here are fewer than 75,000 clones, roughly 90% observed once, and the top ten hold under 6%. This TCR came from a human donor in good health. Some clones in this sample may be carry-over from other donors' samples. The chain joins TRBV7-2 to TRBJ2-4; D possibly corresponds to TRBD1 (6 bases). Sample: PBMCs. CDR3: CASRSYREGNIQYF. CDR3 coding DNA: TGTGCCAGCAGATCCTACAGGGAAGGGAACATTCAGTACTTC.